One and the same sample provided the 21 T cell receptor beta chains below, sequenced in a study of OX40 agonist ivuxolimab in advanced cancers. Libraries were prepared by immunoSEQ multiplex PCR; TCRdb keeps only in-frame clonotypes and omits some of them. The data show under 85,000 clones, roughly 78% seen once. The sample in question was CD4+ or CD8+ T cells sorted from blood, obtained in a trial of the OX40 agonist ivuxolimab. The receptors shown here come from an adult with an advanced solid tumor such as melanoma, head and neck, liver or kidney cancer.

The CDR3 loop is CASSYPLGNEQFF. The CDR3 coding sequence is TGTGCCAGCAGCTACCCATTGGGCAATGAGCAGTTCTTC. The rearrangement uses TRBV7-2 and TRBJ2-1; D gene ambiguous. Germline lookup yields CDR1 SGHTA and CDR2 FQGNSA. The CDR3 spans 13 residues. Trimming took off 4 bases at V and 6 bases at J, with 10 bases between the two ends.

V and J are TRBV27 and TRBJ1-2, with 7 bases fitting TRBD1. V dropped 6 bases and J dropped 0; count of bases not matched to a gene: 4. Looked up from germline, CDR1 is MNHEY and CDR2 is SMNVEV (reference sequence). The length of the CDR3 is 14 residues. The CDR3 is CASRLGTANYGYTF. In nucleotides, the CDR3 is TGTGCCAGCAGACTTGGGACAGCTAACTATGGCTACACCTTC.

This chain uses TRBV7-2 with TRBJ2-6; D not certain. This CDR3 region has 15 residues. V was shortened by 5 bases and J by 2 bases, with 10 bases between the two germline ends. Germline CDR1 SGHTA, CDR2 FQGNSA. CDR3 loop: CASSVSEAGANVLTF. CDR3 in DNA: TGTGCCAGCAGCGTCTCCGAGGCTGGGGCCAACGTCCTGACTTTC.

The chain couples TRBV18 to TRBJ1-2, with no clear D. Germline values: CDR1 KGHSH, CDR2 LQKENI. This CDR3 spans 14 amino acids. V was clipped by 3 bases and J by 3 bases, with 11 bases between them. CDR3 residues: CASSPRRDDYGYTF. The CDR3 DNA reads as TGTGCCAGCTCACCGAGAAGGGATGACTATGGCTACACCTTC.

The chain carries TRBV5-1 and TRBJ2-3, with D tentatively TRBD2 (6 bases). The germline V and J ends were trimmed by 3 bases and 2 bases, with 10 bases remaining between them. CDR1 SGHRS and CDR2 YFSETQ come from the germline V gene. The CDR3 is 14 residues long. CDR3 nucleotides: TGCGCCAGCAGCTGGGGACTTGACACAGATACGCAGTATTTT. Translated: CASSWGLDTDTQYF.

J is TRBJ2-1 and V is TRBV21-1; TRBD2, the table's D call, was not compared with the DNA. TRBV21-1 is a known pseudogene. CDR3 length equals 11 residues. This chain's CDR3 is CASLRGDEQFF. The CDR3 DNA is TGTGCCAGCCTCCGAGGCGATGAGCAGTTCTTC.

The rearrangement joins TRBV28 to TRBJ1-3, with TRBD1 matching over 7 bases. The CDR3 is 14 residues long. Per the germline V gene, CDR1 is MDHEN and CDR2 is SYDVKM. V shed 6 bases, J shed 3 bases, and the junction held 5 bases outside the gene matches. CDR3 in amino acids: CASRERGLGNTIYF. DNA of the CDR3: TGTGCCAGCAGGGAGAGGGGGCTTGGAAACACCATATATTTT.

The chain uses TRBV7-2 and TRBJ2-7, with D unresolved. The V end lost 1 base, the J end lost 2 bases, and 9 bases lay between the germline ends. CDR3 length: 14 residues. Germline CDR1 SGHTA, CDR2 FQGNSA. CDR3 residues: CASSLEAETYEQYF. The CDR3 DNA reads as TGTGCCAGCAGCTTAGAGGCAGAGACCTACGAGCAGTACTTC.

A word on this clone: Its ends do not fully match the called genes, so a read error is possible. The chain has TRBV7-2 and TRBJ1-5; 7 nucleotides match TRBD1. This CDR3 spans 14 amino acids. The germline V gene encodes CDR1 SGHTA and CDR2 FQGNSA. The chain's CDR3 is CASSLAGQYQPQHF. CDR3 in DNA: TGTGCCAGCAGCCTAGCGGGACAGTATCAGCCCCAGCATTTT.

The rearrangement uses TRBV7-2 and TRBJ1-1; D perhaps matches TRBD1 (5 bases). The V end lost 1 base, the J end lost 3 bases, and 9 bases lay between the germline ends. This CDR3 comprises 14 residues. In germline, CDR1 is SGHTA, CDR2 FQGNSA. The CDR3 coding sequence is TGTGCCAGCAGCTTAGATCGGGGCGACACTGAAGCTTTCTTT. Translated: CASSLDRGDTEAFF.

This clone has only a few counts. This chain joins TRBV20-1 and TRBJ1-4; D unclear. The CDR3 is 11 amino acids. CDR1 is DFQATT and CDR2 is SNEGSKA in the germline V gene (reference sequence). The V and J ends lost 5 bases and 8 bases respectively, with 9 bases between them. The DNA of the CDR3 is TGCAGTGCTGAAGGAGTGGAAAAACTGTTTTTT. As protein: CSAEGVEKLFF.

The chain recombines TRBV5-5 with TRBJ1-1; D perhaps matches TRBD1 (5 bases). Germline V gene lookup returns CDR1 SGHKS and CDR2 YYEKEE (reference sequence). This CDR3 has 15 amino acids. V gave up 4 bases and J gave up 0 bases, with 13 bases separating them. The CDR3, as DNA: TGTGCCAGCAGCACGGCAGGGCCTCTGAACACTGAAGCTTTCTTT. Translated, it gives CASSTAGPLNTEAFF. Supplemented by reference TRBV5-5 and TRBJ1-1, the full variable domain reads DAGVTQSPTHLIKTRGQQVTLRCSPISGHKSVSWYQQVLGQGPQFIFQYYEKEERGRGNFPDRFSARQFPNYSSELNVNALLLGDSALYLCASSTAGPLNTEAFFGQGTRLTVV.

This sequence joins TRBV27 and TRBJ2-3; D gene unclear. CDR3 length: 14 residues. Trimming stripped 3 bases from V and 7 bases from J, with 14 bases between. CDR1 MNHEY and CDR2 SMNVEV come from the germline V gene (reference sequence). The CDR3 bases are TGTGCCAGCAGTTTCATCGAATTTAGGAATACGCAGTATTTT. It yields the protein CASSFIEFRNTQYF.

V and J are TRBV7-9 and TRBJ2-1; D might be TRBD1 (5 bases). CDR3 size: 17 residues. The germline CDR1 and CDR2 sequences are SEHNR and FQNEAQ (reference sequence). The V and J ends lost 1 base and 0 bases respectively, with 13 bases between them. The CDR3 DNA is TGTGCCAGCAGCTTAGGGGGATGGGGCCTCTCCTACAATGAGCAGTTCTTC. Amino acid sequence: CASSLGGWGLSYNEQFF.

The CDR3 region is CASRTEYNQPQHF. The CDR3 DNA sequence: TGTGCCAGTCGTACAGAATACAATCAGCCCCAGCATTTT. The V and J genes are TRBV19 and TRBJ1-5; no reliable D call. The CDR3 extends over 13 amino acids. Looked up from germline, CDR1 is LNHDA and CDR2 is SQIVND (reference sequence). V was shortened by 8 bases and J by 3 bases, with 11 bases between the two germline ends. The full variable domain, its missing parts supplied by reference TRBV19 and TRBJ1-5, is DGGITQSPKYLFRKEGQNVTLSCEQNLNHDAMYWYRQDPGQGLRLIYYSQIVNDFQKGDIAEGYSVSREKKESFPLTVTSAQKNPTAFYLCASRTEYNQPQHFGDGTRLSIL.

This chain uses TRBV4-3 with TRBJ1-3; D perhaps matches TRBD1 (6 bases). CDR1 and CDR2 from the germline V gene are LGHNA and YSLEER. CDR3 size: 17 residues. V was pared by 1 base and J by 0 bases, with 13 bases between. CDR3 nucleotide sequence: TGCGCCAGCAGCCAAGTTGTGGGGGCCCCCTCTGGAAACACCATATATTTT. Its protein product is CASSQVVGAPSGNTIYF.

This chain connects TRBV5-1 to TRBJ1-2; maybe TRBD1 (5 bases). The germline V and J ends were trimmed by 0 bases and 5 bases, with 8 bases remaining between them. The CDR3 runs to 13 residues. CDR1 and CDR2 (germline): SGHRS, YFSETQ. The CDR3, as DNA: TGCGCCAGCAGCTTGGCCAAGGGGTATGGCTACACCTTC. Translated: CASSLAKGYGYTF.

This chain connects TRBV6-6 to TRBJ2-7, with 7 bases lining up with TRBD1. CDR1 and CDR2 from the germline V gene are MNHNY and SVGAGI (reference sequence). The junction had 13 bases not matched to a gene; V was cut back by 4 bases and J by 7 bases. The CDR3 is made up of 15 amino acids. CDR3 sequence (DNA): TGTGCCAGCAGTTTCCGGACAGGAGCGACTATGGAGCAGTACTTC. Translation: CASSFRTGATMEQYF.

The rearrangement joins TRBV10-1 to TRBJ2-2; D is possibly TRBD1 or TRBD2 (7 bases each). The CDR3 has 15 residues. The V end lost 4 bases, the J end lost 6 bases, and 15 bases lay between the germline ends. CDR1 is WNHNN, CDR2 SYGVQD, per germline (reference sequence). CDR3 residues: CASSAEQGRAGELFF. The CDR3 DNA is TGCGCCAGCAGTGCGGAACAGGGGAGGGCCGGGGAGCTGTTTTTT.

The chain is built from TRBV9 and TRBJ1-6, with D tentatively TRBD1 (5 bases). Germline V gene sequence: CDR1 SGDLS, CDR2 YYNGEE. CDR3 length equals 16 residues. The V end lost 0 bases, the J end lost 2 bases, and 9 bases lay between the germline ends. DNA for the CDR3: TGTGCCAGCAGCGTAGGGGGCAGCACCTATAATTCACCCCTCCACTTT. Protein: CASSVGGSTYNSPLHF.

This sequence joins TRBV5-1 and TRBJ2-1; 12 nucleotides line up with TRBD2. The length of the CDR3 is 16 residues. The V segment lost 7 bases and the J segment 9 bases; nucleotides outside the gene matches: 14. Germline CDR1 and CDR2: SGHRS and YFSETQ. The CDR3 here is CASLGATSGSNREQFF. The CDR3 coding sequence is TGCGCCAGCCTGGGCGCGACTAGCGGGAGTAATCGTGAGCAGTTCTTC.